This TCR beta chain was observed in a study of cytomegalovirus exposure and HLA in healthy donors. Overall study findings and caveats: Other equally common chains were less clonally expanded than HLA-associated TCR beta chains, a later analysis showed. Earlier findings revealed that most TCR beta V segments proved productive either about 87% or about 30% of the time.

Remarks on this clone: Its matching antigen is unknown.

Researchers ran the PCR with 60 Vbeta and 13 Jbeta primers. The table came from immunoSEQ multiplex PCR; TCRdb's copy has only in-frame clones and leaves some out. The sample holds around 120,000 clones, 80% seen once. V lost 0 bases to trimming and J lost 6 bases, with 11 bases between them. This CDR3 comprises 15 residues. CDR1 LNHNV and CDR2 YYDKDF come from the germline V gene (reference sequence). The chain combines TRBV15 with TRBJ2-2; D remains unclear. The sequencing sample was made of PBMCs. This receptor was obtained from a female donor in good health and CMV-seropositive. The CDR3 reads CATSREWRRPGELFF. CDR3 DNA sequence: TGTGCCACCAGCAGAGAATGGAGACGTCCCGGGGAGCTGTTTTTT.